These 10 T cell receptor beta chains originate from one sample sequenced in a study of shared clonotypes between healthy human individuals. Some clones are missing from TCRdb's copy, which holds only in-frame ones; the method was immunoSEQ multiplex PCR. The table has approximately 1.5 million clones, 98% seen once; the top ten hold approximately 0.44%. Sequencing was carried out using naive CD4+ T cells sorted from blood. As to subset: CD45RA+ positively selected. The receptors shown here come from a man younger than 40 in good health.

To note about this clone: The same CDR3 also results from other DNA sequences found in this sample. The V call is TRBV6-5, the J call TRBJ2-3; no definite D call. V lost 5 bases to trimming and J lost 3 bases, with 6 bases between them. The germline V gene has CDR1 MNHEY and CDR2 SVGAGI. The CDR3 is 12 amino acids. The CDR3 sequence is CASSPTTDTQYF. The CDR3, as DNA: TGTGCCAGCAGTCCCACAACAGATACGCAGTATTTT.

The rearrangement uses TRBV10-1 and TRBJ1-1, with D uncertain. V was cut by 4 bases and J by 1 base, with 7 bases left in between. The germline gives CDR1 WNHNN, CDR2 SYGVQD (reference sequence). The CDR3 sequence is 13 residues long. The CDR3, as DNA: TGCGCCAGCAGTGTCCGGAGGAACACTGAAGCTTTCTTT. Translation gives CASSVRRNTEAFF.

In its sample, this clone was seen once. V gene TRBV7-9 combines with J gene TRBJ2-2; D not certain. This CDR3 region has 15 residues. Germline CDR1 is SEHNR and CDR2 is FQNEAQ (reference sequence). Trimming left V 3 bases short and J 0 bases short, with 8 bases between. The CDR3 DNA reads as TGTGCCAGCAGCTTTCTTCGGCCGAACACCGGGGAGCTGTTTTTT. Translated, it gives CASSFLRPNTGELFF.

V gene TRBV2 combines with J gene TRBJ2-1, with 8 positions matching TRBD1. This CDR3 has 15 amino acids. The germline V gene has CDR1 SNHLY and CDR2 FYNNEI. V shed 3 bases, J shed 4 bases, and the junction held 5 bases outside the gene matches. CDR3 region: CASSEDRALYNEQFF. In nucleotides, the CDR3 is TGTGCCAGCAGTGAGGACAGGGCCTTATACAATGAGCAGTTCTTC.

The gene calls are TRBV5-1 and TRBJ1-1; D remains ambiguous. Germline lookup yields CDR1 SGHRS and CDR2 YFSETQ. The V end lost 1 base, the J end lost 1 base, and 5 bases lay between the germline ends. The length of the CDR3 is 13 residues. In nucleotides, the CDR3 is TGCGCCAGCAGCTTGTGGCAGAACACTGAAGCTTTCTTT. Protein sequence: CASSLWQNTEAFF.

On this clone: One junction end does not reproduce the germline sequence, and a read error may be involved. V and J are TRBV7-7 and TRBJ2-3; no firm D call. Germline V gene sequence: CDR1 SSHAT, CDR2 FNYEAQ (reference sequence). The CDR3 length is 15 residues. CDR3 residues: CASTLSDSSTDTQYF. CDR3 DNA sequence: TGTGCTAGCACCCTCTCCGATTCTAGCACAGATACGCAGTATTTT.

The chain is built from TRBV5-4 and TRBJ2-1, with TRBD1 matching 7 bases. The CDR3 length is 15 residues. V lost 5 bases to trimming and J lost 8 bases; unmatched junction nucleotides: 13. CDR1 SGHNT and CDR2 YYREEE come from the germline V gene (reference sequence). The CDR3 DNA reads as TGTGCCAGCAGTTATAGACAGGGCCCAGCCGATGAGCAGTTCTTC. It codes for CASSYRQGPADEQFF. The full variable domain, rest sourced from reference TRBV5-4 and TRBJ2-1, is ETGVTQSPTHLIKTRGQQVTLRCSSQSGHNTVSWYQQALGQGPQFIFQYYREEENGRGNFPPRFSGLQFPNYSSELNVNALELDDSALYLCASSYRQGPADEQFFGPGTRLTVL.

CDR3 loop: CAIGADREVTDTQYF. DNA of the CDR3: TGTGCCATTGGGGCGGACAGGGAAGTTACAGATACGCAGTATTTT. This sequence joins TRBV10-3 and TRBJ2-3, with 8 positions matching TRBD1. The ends lost 9 bases at V and 3 bases at J; junction bases unmatched: 11. Germline-derived CDR1 and CDR2 are ENHRY and SYGVKD. The CDR3 totals 15 residues.

The chain combines TRBV29-1 with TRBJ2-7; TRBD2 matches 9 bases. Germline V lookup: CDR1 SQVTM, CDR2 ANQGSEA. CDR3 size: 16 residues. V was pared by 7 bases and J by 6 bases, with 19 bases of the junction left unmatched. The CDR3 DNA is TGCAGCGGGTCTGGTGTGCGGGAGGGCTTTGGGCCCGAGCAGTACTTC. The encoded protein is CSGSGVREGFGPEQYF.

CDR3 loop: CASRHPSGNTEAFF. The CDR3 DNA sequence: TGTGCAAGTCGCCACCCTTCGGGGAACACTGAAGCTTTCTTT. The genes are TRBV12-2 and TRBJ1-1. TRBV12-2 is shown as a pseudogene. The CDR3 runs 14 residues.